This T cell receptor beta chain was observed in a study of resident and recirculating memory T cells in vitiligo. Whole-study context: Shave-biopsy epidermis from lesional and nonlesional skin was sequenced alongside PBMCs. Whole-study results and caveats: Vitiligo lesions lacked a unique dominant clone, and clonality varied.

In germline, CDR1 is MDHEN, CDR2 SYDVKM. The CDR3 covers 16 residues. Trimming removed 2 bases at V and 2 bases at J, with 16 bases between. Stability required unchanged lesions during the previous 6 months. Patients had received no treatment within the previous three months. For this clone: What it recognizes is unknown.

Only in-frame clones appear in the TCRdb table, and some are missing; sequencing was by immunoSEQ multiplex PCR. The table records 72,000 or so clones, 90% to 95% of them present only once. Sequences were obtained from blood. The clonotype comes from a male donor with vitiligo. The rearrangement uses TRBV28 and TRBJ2-7; D may be TRBD2 (6 bases). The CDR3 DNA reads TGTGCCAGCAGTTTACCTCTTGCGGAGGGAACCTACGAGCAGTACTTC. It translates to CASSLPLAEGTYEQYF.